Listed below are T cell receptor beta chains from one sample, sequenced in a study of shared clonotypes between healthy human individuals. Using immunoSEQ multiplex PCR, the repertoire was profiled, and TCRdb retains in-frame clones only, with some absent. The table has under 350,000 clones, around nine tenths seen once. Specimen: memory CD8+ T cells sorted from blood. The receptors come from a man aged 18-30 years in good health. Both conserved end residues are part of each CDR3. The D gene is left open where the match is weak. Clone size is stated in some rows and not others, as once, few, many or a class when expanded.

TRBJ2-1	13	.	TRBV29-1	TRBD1	CSLRGSSYNEQFF	TGCAGTCTCAGGGGGAGCTCCTACAATGAGCAGTTCTTC
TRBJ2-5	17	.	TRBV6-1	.	CASSEARGHGLMETQYF	TGTGCCAGCAGTGAAGCCCGAGGACACGGACTAATGGAGACCCAGTACTTC
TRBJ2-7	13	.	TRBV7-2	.	CASSLGLLYEQYF	TGTGCCAGCAGCTTAGGCTTGCTATACGAGCAGTACTTC
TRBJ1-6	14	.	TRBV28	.	CASRMTDYNSPLHF	TGTGCCAGCAGGATGACAGACTATAATTCACCCCTCCACTTT
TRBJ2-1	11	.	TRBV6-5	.	CASTGTNEQFF	TGTGCCAGCACGGGGACGAATGAGCAGTTCTTC
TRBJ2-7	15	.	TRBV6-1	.	CASSLKDSRVYEQYF	TGTGCCAGCAGTCTAAAGGACAGTCGGGTCTACGAGCAGTACTTC
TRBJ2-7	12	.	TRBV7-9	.	CASSSLAFEQYF	TGTGCCAGCAGCTCCCTAGCGTTCGAGCAGTACTTC
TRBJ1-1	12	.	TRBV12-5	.	CASGGSRGEAFF	TGTGCTAGTGGGGGGAGCCGGGGTGAAGCTTTCTTT
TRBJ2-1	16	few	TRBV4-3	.	CASSQEADMFYNEQFF	TGCGCCAGCAGCCAAGAAGCGGACATGTTCTACAATGAGCAGTTCTTC
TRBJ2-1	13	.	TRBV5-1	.	CASRPLSGNEQFF	TGCGCCAGCAGGCCGTTATCGGGCAATGAGCAGTTCTTC
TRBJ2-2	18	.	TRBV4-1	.	CASSQGQFEQVNTGELFF	TGCGCCAGCAGCCAAGGTCAGTTTGAACAGGTTAACACCGGGGAGCTGTTTTTT
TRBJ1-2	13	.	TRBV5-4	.	CASSPPGGNRYTF	TGTGCCAGCAGCCCCCCGGGGGGCAATAGGTACACCTTC
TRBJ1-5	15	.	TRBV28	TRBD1	CASSLRTGGFQPQHF	TGTGCCAGCAGCCTCCGGACAGGGGGTTTTCAGCCCCAGCATTTT
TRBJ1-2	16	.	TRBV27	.	CASSPKDGGGLYGYTF	TGTGCCAGCAGCCCCAAGGACGGGGGGGGACTTTATGGCTACACCTTC
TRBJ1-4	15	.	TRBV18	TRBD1	CASSAPGQENEKLFF	TGTGCCAGCTCAGCCCCGGGACAGGAAAATGAAAAACTGTTTTTT